This TCR beta chain was retrieved from a study of shared T cell receptors in the human thymus. Sequencing used immunoSEQ multiplex PCR; TCRdb keeps in-frame clones, though not all of them. The top ten hold 0.008% to 0.011% of the sample, which has approximately 660,000 clones, more than 75% seen once. The CDR3 covers 15 residues. The V end lost 0 bases, the J end lost 0 bases, and 9 bases lay between the germline ends. Per germline, CDR1 ENHRY and CDR2 SYGVKD. The sample was also reused in another study, on human thymus T cells. That paper notes: Each of the donors was a healthy Finnish infant who was undergoing open corrective cardiac surgery for congenital heart defects. Resections from corrective heart surgery provided thymus tissue. Across thymic and blood repertoires, the usage of V and J genes appeared to be biased. Related research found strongly overlapping thymic repertoires in unrelated individuals.

The chain links TRBV10-3 to TRBJ2-7; TRBD1 is a possible D gene (6 bases). Sequenced material: thymocytes. The TCR comes from a boy under two years old with a congenital heart defect. CDR3 sequence reads: CAISESTGSSYEQYF. The CDR3 nucleotides read TGTGCCATCAGTGAGTCGACAGGAAGCTCCTACGAGCAGTACTTC.